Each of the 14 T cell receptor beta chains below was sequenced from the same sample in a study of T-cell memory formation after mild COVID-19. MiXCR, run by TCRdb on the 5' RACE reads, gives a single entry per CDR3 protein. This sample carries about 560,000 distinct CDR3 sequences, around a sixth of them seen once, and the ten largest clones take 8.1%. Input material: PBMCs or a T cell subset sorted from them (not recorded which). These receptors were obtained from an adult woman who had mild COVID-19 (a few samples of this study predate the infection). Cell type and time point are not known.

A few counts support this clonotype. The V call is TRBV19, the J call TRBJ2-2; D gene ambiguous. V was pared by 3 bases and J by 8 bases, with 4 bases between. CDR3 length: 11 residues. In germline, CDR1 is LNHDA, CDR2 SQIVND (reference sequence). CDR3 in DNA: TGTGCCAGTAGTATGGGGGGGGAGCTGTTTTTT. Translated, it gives CASSMGGELFF.

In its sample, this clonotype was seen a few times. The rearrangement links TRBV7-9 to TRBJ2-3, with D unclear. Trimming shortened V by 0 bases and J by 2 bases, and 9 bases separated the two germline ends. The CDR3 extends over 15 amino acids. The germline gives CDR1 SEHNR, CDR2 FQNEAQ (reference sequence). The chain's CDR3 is CASSLASLLTDTQYF. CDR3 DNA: TGTGCCAGCAGCTTAGCGAGTCTTCTCACAGATACGCAGTATTTT. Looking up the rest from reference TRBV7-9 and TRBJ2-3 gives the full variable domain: DTGVSQNPRHKITKRGQNVTFRCDPISEHNRLYWYRQTLGQGPEFLTYFQNEAQLEKSRLLSDRFSAERPKGSFSTLEIQRTEQGDSAMYLCASSLASLLTDTQYFGPGTRLTVL.

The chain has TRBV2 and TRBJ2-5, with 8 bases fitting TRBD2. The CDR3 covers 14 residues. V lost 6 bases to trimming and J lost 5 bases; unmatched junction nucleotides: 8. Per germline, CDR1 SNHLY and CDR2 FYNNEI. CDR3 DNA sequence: TGTGCCAGCAGCCCCGGGGGGGCGTGGGAGACCCAGTACTTC. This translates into CASSPGGAWETQYF.

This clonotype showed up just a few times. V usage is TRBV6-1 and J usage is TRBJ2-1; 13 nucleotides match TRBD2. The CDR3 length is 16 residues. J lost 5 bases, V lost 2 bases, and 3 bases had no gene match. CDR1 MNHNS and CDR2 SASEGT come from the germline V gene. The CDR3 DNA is TGTGCCAGCAGTGAAACTAGCGGGGGGGCTCACAATGAGCAGTTCTTC. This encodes CASSETSGGAHNEQFF.

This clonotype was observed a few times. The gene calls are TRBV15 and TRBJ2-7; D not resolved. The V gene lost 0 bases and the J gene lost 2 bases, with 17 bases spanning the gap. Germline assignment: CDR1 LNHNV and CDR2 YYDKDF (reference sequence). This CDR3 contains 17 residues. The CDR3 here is CATSRDPSREYTYEQYF. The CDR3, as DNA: TGTGCCACCAGCAGAGATCCGTCTCGAGAGTACACCTACGAGCAGTACTTC.

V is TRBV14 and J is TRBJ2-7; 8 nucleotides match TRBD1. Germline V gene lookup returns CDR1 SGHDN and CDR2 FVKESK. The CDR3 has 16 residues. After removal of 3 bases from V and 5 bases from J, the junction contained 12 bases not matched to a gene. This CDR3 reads CASSHTRTGWRDEQYF. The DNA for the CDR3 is TGTGCCAGCAGCCATACTCGGACAGGGTGGCGTGACGAGCAGTACTTC.

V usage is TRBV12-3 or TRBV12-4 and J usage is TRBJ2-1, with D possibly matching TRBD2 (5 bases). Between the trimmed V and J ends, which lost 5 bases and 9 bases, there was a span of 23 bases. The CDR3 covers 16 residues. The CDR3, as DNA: TGTGCCAGCAGTCCCAACCTCGGGGAGAGGCGCGGTGAGCAGTTCTTC. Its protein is CASSPNLGERRGEQFF.

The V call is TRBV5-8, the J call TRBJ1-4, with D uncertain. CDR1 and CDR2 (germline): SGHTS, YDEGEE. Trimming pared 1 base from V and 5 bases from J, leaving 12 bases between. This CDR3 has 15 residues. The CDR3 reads CASSLHASSNEKLFF. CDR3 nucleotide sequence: TGTGCCAGCAGCTTGCACGCCTCTTCCAATGAAAAACTGTTTTTT.

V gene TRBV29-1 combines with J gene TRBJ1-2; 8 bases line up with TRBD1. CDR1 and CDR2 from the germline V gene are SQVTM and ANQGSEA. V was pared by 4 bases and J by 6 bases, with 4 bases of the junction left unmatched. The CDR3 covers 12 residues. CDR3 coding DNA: TGCAGCGTTGGACAGGGGAGCGATGGCTACACCTTC. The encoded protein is CSVGQGSDGYTF.

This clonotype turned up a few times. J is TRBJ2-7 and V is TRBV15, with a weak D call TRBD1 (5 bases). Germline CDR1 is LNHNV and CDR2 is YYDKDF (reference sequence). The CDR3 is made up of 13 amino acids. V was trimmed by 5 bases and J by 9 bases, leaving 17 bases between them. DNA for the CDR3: TGTGCCACCAGCGCTACTCAGGGAAGGGGGCAGTACTTC. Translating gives CATSATQGRGQYF.

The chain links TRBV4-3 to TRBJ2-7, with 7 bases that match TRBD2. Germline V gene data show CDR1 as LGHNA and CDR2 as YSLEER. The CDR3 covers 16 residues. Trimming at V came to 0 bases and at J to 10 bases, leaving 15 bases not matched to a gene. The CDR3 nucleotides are TGCGCCAGCAGCCAAGATCAGGCTAGCGGAACCTACGGACAGTACTTC. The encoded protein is CASSQDQASGTYGQYF.

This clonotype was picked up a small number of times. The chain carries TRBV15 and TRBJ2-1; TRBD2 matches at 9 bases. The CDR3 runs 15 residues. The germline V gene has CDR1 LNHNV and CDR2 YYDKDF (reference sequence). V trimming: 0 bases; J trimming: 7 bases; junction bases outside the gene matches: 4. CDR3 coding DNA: TGTGCCACCAGCAGAGATTTGGGACTAGCAAATGAGCAGTTCTTC. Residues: CATSRDLGLANEQFF.

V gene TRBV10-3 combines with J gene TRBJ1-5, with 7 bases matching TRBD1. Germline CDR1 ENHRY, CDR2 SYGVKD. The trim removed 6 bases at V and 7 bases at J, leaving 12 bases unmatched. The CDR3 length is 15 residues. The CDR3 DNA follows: TGTGCCATCAGCCCCACAGGGGCCCTGGGGCAGCCCCAGCATTTT. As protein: CAISPTGALGQPQHF.

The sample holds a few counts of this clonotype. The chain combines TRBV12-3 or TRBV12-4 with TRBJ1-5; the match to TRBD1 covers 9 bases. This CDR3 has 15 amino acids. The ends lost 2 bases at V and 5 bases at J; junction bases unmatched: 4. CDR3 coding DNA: TGTGCCAGCAGTTTAAGGGGACAGGGCTATCAGCCCCAGCATTTT. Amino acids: CASSLRGQGYQPQHF.